These 29 T cell receptor beta chains originate from one sample sequenced in a study of T cell responses to AZD1222 COVID-19 vaccine. Generated by immunoSEQ multiplex PCR, the TCRdb table keeps only in-frame clones and is missing some. This sample has approximately 60,000 clones; approximately 85% occur once, and the top ten carry roughly a fifth. The specimen was peripheral blood, collected on day 0 of MenACWY control vaccination. The receptors shown here come from an adult in good health.

V usage is TRBV14 and J usage is TRBJ2-5; the match to TRBD2 covers 10 bases. Losses at the gene ends were 5 bases for V and 3 bases for J; bases not matched to a gene: 6. The CDR3 sequence is 15 residues long. Germline V gene sequence: CDR1 SGHDN, CDR2 FVKESK. Here the CDR3 DNA reads TGTGCCAGCAGCATTACTAGCGGGGCTAAAGAGACCCAGTACTTC. As protein: CASSITSGAKETQYF. Looking up the rest from reference TRBV14 and TRBJ2-5 gives the full variable domain: EAGVTQFPSHSVIEKGQTVTLRCDPISGHDNLYWYRRVMGKEIKFLLHFVKESKQDESGMPNNRFLAERTGGTYSTLKVQPAELEDSGVYFCASSITSGAKETQYFGPGTRLLVL.

This chain connects TRBV4-1 to TRBJ2-7, with D unclear. The CDR3 covers 12 residues. Per germline, CDR1 MGHRA and CDR2 YSYEKL. V dropped 1 base and J dropped 3 bases, with 4 bases sitting between them. The CDR3 DNA reads as TGCGCCAGCAGCCAAGGGGGCTACGAGCAGTACTTC. Encoded protein: CASSQGGYEQYF.

J is TRBJ2-7 and V is TRBV27, with 12 bases aligning to TRBD2. Losses at the gene ends were 5 bases for V and 6 bases for J; bases not matched to a gene: 5. The germline V gene encodes CDR1 MNHEY and CDR2 SMNVEV (reference sequence). The CDR3 sequence is 14 residues long. The CDR3 bases are TGTGCCAGCAGTCCCCGGGGACTAGCGGGCGAGCAGTACTTC. Amino acid sequence: CASSPRGLAGEQYF.

The chain is built from TRBV12-2 and TRBJ1-4; whether TRBD1, the table's D call, matches the DNA was not checked. TRBV12-2 is designated a pseudogene. The CDR3 consists of 18 residues. CDR3 loop: CASRLLRDRGFRDEKLFF. CDR3 sequence (DNA): TGTGCAAGTCGCTTGCTCCGGGACAGGGGTTTTAGGGATGAAAAACTGTTTTTT.

This chain links TRBV6-5 with TRBJ1-5; D is unresolved. This CDR3 comprises 13 residues. V lost 3 bases and J lost 4, with 7 bases in between. Germline V CDR1 and CDR2: MNHEY, SVGAGI. The chain's CDR3 is CASSYNSNQPQHF. The DNA of the CDR3 is TGTGCCAGCAGTTATAACTCAAATCAGCCCCAGCATTTT.

The rearrangement joins TRBV6-2 or TRBV6-3 to TRBJ2-2; perhaps TRBD1 as D (6 bases). Germline-derived CDR1 and CDR2 are MNHEY and SVGEGT. The CDR3 runs 16 residues. Trimming removed 5 bases at V and 4 bases at J, with 17 bases between. This CDR3 reads CASSTPGQITTGELFF. Here the CDR3 DNA reads TGTGCCAGCAGTACTCCGGGACAAATAACCACCGGGGAGCTGTTTTTT.

This chain uses TRBV18 with TRBJ2-4, with 13 bases aligning to TRBD2. The CDR3 extends over 22 amino acids. Trimming at V came to 1 base and at J to 0 bases, leaving 15 bases not matched to a gene. Germline CDR1 KGHSH, CDR2 LQKENI. CDR3 sequence reads: CASSPRLTGLAGEDLAKNIQYF. The CDR3 coding sequence is TGTGCCAGCTCACCACGACTTACCGGACTAGCGGGAGAGGACTTAGCCAAAAACATTCAGTACTTC.

The CDR3 is CASSLSSWPYTEAFF. The CDR3 nucleotides read TGTGCCAGCAGTTTATCGAGCTGGCCTTACACTGAAGCTTTCTTT. This chain links TRBV27 with TRBJ1-1, with no clear D. The CDR3 is made up of 15 amino acids. Germline values: CDR1 MNHEY, CDR2 SMNVEV (reference sequence). The ends were cut back, 0 bases at V and 3 bases at J, with 11 bases in the middle.

V usage is TRBV6-5 and J usage is TRBJ2-7; tentatively, D is TRBD1 or TRBD2 (6 bases each). Looked up from germline, CDR1 is MNHEY and CDR2 is SVGAGI. This CDR3 has 14 residues. Trimming removed 11 bases from V and 0 bases from J, with 17 bases in between. Here the CDR3 reads CASYEGGSSYEQYF. The DNA for the CDR3 is TGTGCCTCCTACGAGGGGGGTAGCTCCTACGAGCAGTACTTC.

V usage is TRBV6-5 and J usage is TRBJ1-1; 7 positions agree with TRBD1. In germline, CDR1 is MNHEY, CDR2 SVGAGI. The CDR3 is 15 residues long. V trimming: 7 bases; J trimming: 0 bases; junction bases outside the gene matches: 8. CDR3 amino acids: CASIRGDRMNTEAFF. Written as DNA, the CDR3 is TGTGCCAGCATACGGGGGGACAGAATGAACACTGAAGCTTTCTTT.

CDR3 region: CASSATLSTGGGLTEAFF. CDR3 coding DNA: TGCGCCAGCAGCGCTACTTTATCGACAGGGGGCGGACTCACTGAAGCTTTCTTT. The chain links TRBV5-1 to TRBJ1-1; 10 nucleotides agree with TRBD1. Germline V gives CDR1 SGHRS, CDR2 YFSETQ. CDR3 length: 18 amino acids. V was pared by 4 bases and J by 4 bases, with 16 bases of the junction left unmatched. Based on the CDR3 plus reference TRBV5-1 and TRBJ1-1, the full variable domain is KAGVTQTPRYLIKTRGQQVTLSCSPISGHRSVSWYQQTPGQGLQFLFEYFSETQRNKGNFPGRFSGRQFSNSRSEMNVSTLELGDSALYLCASSATLSTGGGLTEAFFGQGTRLTVV.

This clone was picked up a small number of times. The rearrangement links TRBV20-1 to TRBJ1-1; D uncertain. Germline V gene sequence: CDR1 DFQATT, CDR2 SNEGSKA (reference sequence). The CDR3 runs to 10 residues. The CDR3 is CRGEDTEAFF. DNA of the CDR3: TGCAGGGGTGAGGACACTGAAGCTTTCTTT.

The J gene is TRBJ2-1, the V gene TRBV6-2 or TRBV6-3; D is uncertain. Germline-derived CDR1 and CDR2 are MNHEY and SVGEGT. The CDR3 consists of 16 residues. The germline V and J ends were trimmed by 0 bases and 4 bases, with 13 bases remaining between them. The CDR3 is CASSYSYNSLYNEQFF. Written as DNA, the CDR3 is TGTGCCAGCAGTTACTCTTATAACTCACTATACAATGAGCAGTTCTTC.

The chain links TRBV13 to TRBJ2-2; 9 bases fit TRBD2. The CDR3 length is 18 residues. CDR1 and CDR2 from the germline V gene are PRHDT and FYEKMQ (reference sequence). The V gene end was trimmed by 2 bases and the J gene end by 6 bases; junction bases not matched to a gene: 13. CDR3 DNA sequence: TGTGCCAGCAGCTTACTCGCGATTAGCGGGAGATTATCCGGGGAGCTGTTTTTT. Translating it yields CASSLLAISGRLSGELFF.

The chain is built from TRBV5-4 and TRBJ1-1; 7 nucleotides line up with TRBD1. Germline V CDR1 and CDR2: SGHNT, YYREEE (reference sequence). The trim removed 4 bases at V and 6 bases at J, leaving 6 bases unmatched. This CDR3 contains 13 residues. The CDR3 spells CASSTTGQPEAFF. The CDR3 DNA is TGTGCCAGCAGCACTACGGGACAGCCTGAAGCTTTCTTT. Complete variable domain (other parts from reference TRBV5-4 and TRBJ1-1): ETGVTQSPTHLIKTRGQQVTLRCSSQSGHNTVSWYQQALGQGPQFIFQYYREEENGRGNFPPRFSGLQFPNYSSELNVNALELDDSALYLCASSTTGQPEAFFGQGTRLTVV.

This chain uses TRBV15 with TRBJ2-1, with D tentatively TRBD2 (6 bases). Between the trimmed V and J ends, which lost 4 bases and 9 bases, there was a span of 13 bases. The CDR3 length is 13 residues. CDR1 LNHNV and CDR2 YYDKDF come from the germline V gene (reference sequence). CDR3 in amino acids: CATSIGTGGEQFF. In DNA, the CDR3 is TGTGCCACCAGCATCGGGACTGGTGGTGAGCAGTTCTTC.

The chain recombines TRBV24-1 with TRBJ2-7, with unresolved D. Germline CDR1 KGHDR, CDR2 SFDVKD. Trimming shortened V by 0 bases and J by 3 bases, and 5 bases separated the two germline ends. This CDR3 comprises 13 residues. The CDR3 loop reads CATSDLHSYEQYF. CDR3 bases: TGTGCCACCAGTGATTTGCACAGCTACGAGCAGTACTTC.

The table lists this clone with a count of one. The rearrangement uses TRBV5-1 and TRBJ2-7; perhaps TRBD2 as D (6 bases). The germline V gene has CDR1 SGHRS and CDR2 YFSETQ. The V end was cut by 0 bases, the J end by 7 bases, with 14 bases between. This CDR3 contains 14 residues. CDR3 sequence: CASSLAAGGKEQYF. In DNA, the CDR3 is TGCGCCAGCAGCTTGGCCGCTGGAGGGAAAGAGCAGTACTTC.

The chain uses TRBV7-9 and TRBJ2-1; D might be TRBD2 (6 bases). V lost 3 bases to trimming and J lost 5 bases, with 11 bases between them. The CDR3 length is 14 residues. Germline V gene data show CDR1 as SEHNR and CDR2 as FQNEAQ (reference sequence). Written as DNA, the CDR3 is TGTGCCAGCAGCTTTATAACTAGCAACAATGAGCAGTTCTTC. Translation: CASSFITSNNEQFF.

The chain is built from TRBV5-4 and TRBJ2-5; the D gene is possibly TRBD2 (6 bases). Germline loops: CDR1 SGHNT, CDR2 YYREEE (reference sequence). The CDR3 covers 16 residues. The ends were cut back, 4 bases at V and 2 bases at J, with 18 bases in the middle. Here the CDR3 reads CASSPRSGLDQETQYF. The CDR3 DNA is TGTGCCAGCAGCCCTCGCTCGGGACTCGATCAAGAGACCCAGTACTTC.

This clone is a singleton in its sample. This chain joins TRBV27 and TRBJ2-2; TRBD2 matches 8 bases. With V trimmed by 8 bases and J by 8 bases, 25 bases remained unmatched. This CDR3 is built from 19 residues. Per germline, CDR1 MNHEY and CDR2 SMNVEV (reference sequence). The CDR3 DNA follows: TGTGCCAGCTCCCCTTATCCACCGGGGGGGCAGGTCGAACCAGGGGAGCTGTTTTTT. Its protein product is CASSPYPPGGQVEPGELFF.

The V call is TRBV27, the J call TRBJ2-3; D unclear. The CDR3 is made up of 13 amino acids. Looked up from germline, CDR1 is MNHEY and CDR2 is SMNVEV (reference sequence). Trimming removed 3 bases from V and 2 bases from J, with 6 bases in between. The CDR3 here is CASSFVFTDTQYF. The CDR3 DNA reads TGTGCCAGCAGTTTCGTCTTCACAGATACGCAGTATTTT.

The J gene is TRBJ2-2, the V gene TRBV7-8, with D possibly TRBD1 on 5 matching bases. V lost 6 bases, J lost 1 base, and 12 bases lay in between. In germline, CDR1 is SGHVS, CDR2 FQNEAQ. The CDR3 is 15 residues long. The CDR3 DNA sequence: TGTGCCAGCAGACCATCAGGGTTGAACACCGGGGAGCTGTTTTTT. Translated: CASRPSGLNTGELFF.

The count of this clone is one. The chain couples TRBV15 to TRBJ1-1, with no clear D. Trimming removed 0 bases at V and 1 base at J, with 3 bases between. Per germline, CDR1 LNHNV and CDR2 YYDKDF (reference sequence). CDR3 length equals 13 residues. CDR3 in amino acids: CATSRESNTEAFF. CDR3 coding DNA: TGTGCCACCAGCAGAGAGTCGAACACTGAAGCTTTCTTT. The variable domain in full, completed from reference TRBV15 and TRBJ1-1, reads DAMVIQNPRYQVTQFGKPVTLSCSQTLNHNVMYWYQQKSSQAPKLLFHYYDKDFNNEADTPDNFQSRRPNTSFCFLDIRSPGLGDTAMYLCATSRESNTEAFFGQGTRLTVV.

This clone was counted once. CDR3 bases: TGTGCCAGCTCACCCACAGGGGATTCCTCTGGAAACACCATATATTTT. Amino acids: CASSPTGDSSGNTIYF. This chain links TRBV18 with TRBJ1-3; 7 nucleotides agree with TRBD1. Germline CDR1 KGHSH, CDR2 LQKENI. V shed 3 bases and J 0 bases; nucleotides not matched to a gene: 5. The CDR3 contains 16 residues.

This clone has a handful of counts. The rearrangement uses TRBV4-1 and TRBJ2-3; 9 bases align to TRBD2. This CDR3 is 16 amino acids long. Per germline, CDR1 MGHRA and CDR2 YSYEKL. The ends lost 0 bases at V and 2 bases at J; junction bases unmatched: 3. CDR3 amino acids: CASSQDAGGITDTQYF. The CDR3 DNA reads as TGCGCCAGCAGCCAAGATGCGGGGGGGATCACAGATACGCAGTATTTT.

CDR3 loop: CASSITGVGSYEQYF. The CDR3 bases are TGTGCCAGTAGTATCACAGGGGTGGGATCCTACGAGCAGTACTTC. This sequence joins TRBV19 and TRBJ2-7, with 7 bases matching TRBD1. The CDR3 runs to 15 residues. Looked up from germline, CDR1 is LNHDA and CDR2 is SQIVND (reference sequence). Losses at the gene ends were 3 bases for V and 1 base for J; bases not matched to a gene: 6. The full variable domain, completed using reference TRBV19 and TRBJ2-7, is DGGITQSPKYLFRKEGQNVTLSCEQNLNHDAMYWYRQDPGQGLRLIYYSQIVNDFQKGDIAEGYSVSREKKESFPLTVTSAQKNPTAFYLCASSITGVGSYEQYFGPGTRLTVT.

The V gene is TRBV29-1, the J gene TRBJ2-1; D remains unclear. Between the trimmed V and J ends, which lost 4 bases and 0 bases, there was a span of 10 bases. Germline V CDR1 and CDR2: SQVTM, ANQGSEA. The CDR3 contains 14 residues. The CDR3 region has the DNA TGCAGCGTTGGCTGGCGAGGCTCCTACAATGAGCAGTTCTTC. Translated, it gives CSVGWRGSYNEQFF.

The chain joins TRBV7-2 to TRBJ2-1; 14 nucleotides match TRBD2. V dropped 1 base and J dropped 4; count of bases not matched to a gene: 6. The germline V gene has CDR1 SGHTA and CDR2 FQGNSA. The CDR3 length is 18 residues. The CDR3 protein is CASSLEGTSGRFYNEQFF. DNA of the CDR3: TGTGCCAGCAGCTTAGAAGGGACTAGCGGGAGATTTTACAATGAGCAGTTCTTC.